Listed here is a single T cell receptor (beta chain). Sequencing used immunoSEQ multiplex PCR; TCRdb keeps in-frame clones, though not all of them. The sample holds some 220,000 clones, approximately 92% seen once. Trimming at V came to 0 bases and at J to 4 bases, leaving 4 bases not matched to a gene. Germline values: CDR1 LGHNT, CDR2 FRNRAP. CDR3 size: 16 residues. This sample was taken from a study of blood T cell repertoires in COVID-19. Sequenced: PBMCs or T cells enriched from blood (not recorded which). This clonotype originated in a young woman in a cohort exposed to, infected with or recovered from COVID-19 (not recorded which). This chain uses TRBV12-5 with TRBJ1-5; 9 bases are a match to TRBD1. The CDR3 nucleotides are TGTGCTAGTGGTTTGGTACAGGGACAGGGAAATCAGCCCCAGCATTTT. Its protein is CASGLVQGQGNQPQHF.